The text below deals with one T cell receptor beta chain. Every immunoSEQ plate was one replicate of a subset's evenly spread DNA. Each sorted subset replicate got 200 ng genomic DNA, approximately 27,000 genomes. The repertoire was sequenced with immunoSEQ multiplex PCR; TCRdb's copy has only in-frame clones and lacks some. The sample contains 2.3 million or so clones, approximately 93% of which appear only once. Trimming left V 5 bases short and J 5 bases short, with 15 bases between. The CDR3 runs 15 residues. Germline-derived CDR1 and CDR2 are SEHNR and FQNEAQ (reference sequence). This sample is drawn from a study of shared clonotypes between healthy human individuals.

This TCR derives from a man aged 18 to 29 in good health. Some clones in this sample may be carry-over from other donors' samples. V gene TRBV7-9 combines with J gene TRBJ2-2, with D tentatively TRBD1 or TRBD2 (6 bases each). The sequencing sample was made of naive CD4+ T cells from PBMCs. Subset denoted: CD45RA+ positively selected. The CDR3 nucleotides read TGTGCCAGCAGCAAGGGGGGCTTGGTAACCGGGGAGCTGTTTTTT. Residues: CASSKGGLVTGELFF. The full variable domain, rest sourced from reference TRBV7-9 and TRBJ2-2, is DTGVSQNPRHKITKRGQNVTFRCDPISEHNRLYWYRQTLGQGPEFLTYFQNEAQLEKSRLLSDRFSAERPKGSFSTLEIQRTEQGDSAMYLCASSKGGLVTGELFFGEGSRLTVL.